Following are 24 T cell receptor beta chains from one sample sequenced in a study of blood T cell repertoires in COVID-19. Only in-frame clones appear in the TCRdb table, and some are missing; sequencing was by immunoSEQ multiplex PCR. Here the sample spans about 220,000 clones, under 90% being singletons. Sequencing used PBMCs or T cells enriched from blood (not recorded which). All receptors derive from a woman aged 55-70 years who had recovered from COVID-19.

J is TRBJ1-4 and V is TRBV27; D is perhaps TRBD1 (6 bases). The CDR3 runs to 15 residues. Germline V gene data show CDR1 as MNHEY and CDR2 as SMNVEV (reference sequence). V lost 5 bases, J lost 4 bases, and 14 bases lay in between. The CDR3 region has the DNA TGTGCCAGCAGTCAGCAGGGGTTGGGTAATGAAAAACTGTTTTTT. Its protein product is CASSQQGLGNEKLFF.

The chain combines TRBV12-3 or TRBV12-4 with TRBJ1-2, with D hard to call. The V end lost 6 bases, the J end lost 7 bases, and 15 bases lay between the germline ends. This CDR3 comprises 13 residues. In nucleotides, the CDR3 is TGTGCCAGCAGGATCGACACCGGTGGTGGCTACACCTTC. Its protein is CASRIDTGGGYTF.

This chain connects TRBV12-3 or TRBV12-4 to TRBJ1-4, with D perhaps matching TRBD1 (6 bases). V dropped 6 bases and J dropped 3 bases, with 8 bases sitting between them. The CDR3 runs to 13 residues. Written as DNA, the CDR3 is TGTGCCAGCAGGGGGGCGGCTAATGAAAAACTGTTTTTT. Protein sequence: CASRGAANEKLFF.

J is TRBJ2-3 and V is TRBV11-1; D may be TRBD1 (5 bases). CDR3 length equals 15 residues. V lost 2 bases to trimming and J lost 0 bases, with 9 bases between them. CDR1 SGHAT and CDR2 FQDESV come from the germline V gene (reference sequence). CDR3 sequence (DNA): TGTGCCAGCAGCTTACAGGGTTCTAGCACAGATACGCAGTATTTT. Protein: CASSLQGSSTDTQYF.

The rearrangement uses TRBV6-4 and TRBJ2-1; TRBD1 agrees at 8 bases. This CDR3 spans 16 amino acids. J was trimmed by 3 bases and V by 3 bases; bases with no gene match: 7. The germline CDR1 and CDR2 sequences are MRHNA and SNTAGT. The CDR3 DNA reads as TGTGCCAGCAGTGAGAGGGCAGGGGGCTTCTACAATGAGCAGTTCTTC. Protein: CASSERAGGFYNEQFF.

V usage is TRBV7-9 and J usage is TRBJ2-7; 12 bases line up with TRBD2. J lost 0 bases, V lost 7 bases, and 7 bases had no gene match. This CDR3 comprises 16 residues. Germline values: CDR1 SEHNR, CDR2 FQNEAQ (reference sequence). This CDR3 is CASILLAGGPSYEQYF. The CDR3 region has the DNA TGTGCCAGCATCCTCCTAGCGGGAGGGCCCTCCTACGAGCAGTACTTC.

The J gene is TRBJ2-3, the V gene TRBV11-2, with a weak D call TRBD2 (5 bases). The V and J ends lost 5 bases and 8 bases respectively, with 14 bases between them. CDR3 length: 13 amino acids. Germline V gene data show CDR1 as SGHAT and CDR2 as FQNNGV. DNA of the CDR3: TGTGCCAGCAGCCCCCCTTTCCGGGGTACGCAGTATTTT. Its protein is CASSPPFRGTQYF.

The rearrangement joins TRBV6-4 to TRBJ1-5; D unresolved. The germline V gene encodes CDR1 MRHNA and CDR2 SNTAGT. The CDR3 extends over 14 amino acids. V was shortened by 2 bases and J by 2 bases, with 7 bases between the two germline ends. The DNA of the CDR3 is TGTGCCAGCAGTGACACCGGGGGCAATCAGCCCCAGCATTTT. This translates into CASSDTGGNQPQHF.

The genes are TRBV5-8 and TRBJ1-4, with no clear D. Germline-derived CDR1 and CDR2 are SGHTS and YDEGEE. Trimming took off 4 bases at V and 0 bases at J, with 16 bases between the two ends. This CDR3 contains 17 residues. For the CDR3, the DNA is TGTGCCAGCAGCCACCCGGGGAGCCCTGCAACTAATGAAAAACTGTTTTTT. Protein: CASSHPGSPATNEKLFF.

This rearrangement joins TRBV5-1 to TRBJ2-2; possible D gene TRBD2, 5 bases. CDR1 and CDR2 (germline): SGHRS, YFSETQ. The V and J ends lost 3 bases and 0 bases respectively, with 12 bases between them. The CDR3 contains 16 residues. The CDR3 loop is CASSSAEGPNTGELFF. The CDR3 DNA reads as TGCGCCAGCAGCTCTGCTGAGGGCCCGAACACCGGGGAGCTGTTTTTT. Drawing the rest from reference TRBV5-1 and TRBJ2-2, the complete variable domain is KAGVTQTPRYLIKTRGQQVTLSCSPISGHRSVSWYQQTPGQGLQFLFEYFSETQRNKGNFPGRFSGRQFSNSRSEMNVSTLELGDSALYLCASSSAEGPNTGELFFGEGSRLTVL.

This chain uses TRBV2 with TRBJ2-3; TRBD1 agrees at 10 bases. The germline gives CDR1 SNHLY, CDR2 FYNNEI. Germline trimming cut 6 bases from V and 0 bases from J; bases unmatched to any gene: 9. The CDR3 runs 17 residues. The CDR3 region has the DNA TGTGCCAGCAGGAAAGGGGGGACAGGGGATAGCACAGATACGCAGTATTTT. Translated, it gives CASRKGGTGDSTDTQYF.

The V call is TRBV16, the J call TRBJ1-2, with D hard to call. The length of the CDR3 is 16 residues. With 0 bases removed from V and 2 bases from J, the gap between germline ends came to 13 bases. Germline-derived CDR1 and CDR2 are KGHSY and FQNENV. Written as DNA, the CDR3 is TGTGCCAGCAGCCAATCGCTCGGATTCGGGAACTATGGCTACACCTTC. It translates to CASSQSLGFGNYGYTF.

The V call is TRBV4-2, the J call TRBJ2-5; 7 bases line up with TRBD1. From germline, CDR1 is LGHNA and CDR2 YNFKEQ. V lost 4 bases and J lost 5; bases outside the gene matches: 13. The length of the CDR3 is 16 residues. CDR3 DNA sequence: TGTGCCAGCAGCCGGGGAACAGGGGACGGTGGGGAGACCCAGTACTTC. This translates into CASSRGTGDGGETQYF.

CDR3 loop: CASKGDFNTEAFF. CDR3 DNA sequence: TGTGCCAGCAAAGGGGATTTCAACACTGAAGCTTTCTTT. This chain links TRBV2 with TRBJ1-1; D may be TRBD1 (5 bases). This CDR3 has 13 residues. Between the trimmed V and J ends, which lost 7 bases and 2 bases, there was a span of 11 bases. CDR1 is SNHLY, CDR2 FYNNEI, per germline.

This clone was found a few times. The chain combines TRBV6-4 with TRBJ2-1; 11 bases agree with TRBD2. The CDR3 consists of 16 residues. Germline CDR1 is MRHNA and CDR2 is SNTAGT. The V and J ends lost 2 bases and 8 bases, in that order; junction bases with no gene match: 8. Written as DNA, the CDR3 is TGTGCCAGCAGTGACCGTTTAGCGGGAGGGCCGGATGAGCAGTTCTTC. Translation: CASSDRLAGGPDEQFF.

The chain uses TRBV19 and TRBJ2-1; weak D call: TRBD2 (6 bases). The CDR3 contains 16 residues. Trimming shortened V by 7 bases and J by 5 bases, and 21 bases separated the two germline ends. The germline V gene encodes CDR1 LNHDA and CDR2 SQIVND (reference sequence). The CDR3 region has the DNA TGTGCCAGTAAACCCTTAGAGGCATGGGAGGACAATGAGCAGTTCTTC. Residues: CASKPLEAWEDNEQFF.

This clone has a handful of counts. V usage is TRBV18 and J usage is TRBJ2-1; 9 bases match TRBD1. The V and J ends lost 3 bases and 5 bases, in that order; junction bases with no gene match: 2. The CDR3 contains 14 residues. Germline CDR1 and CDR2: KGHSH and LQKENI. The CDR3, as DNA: TGTGCCAGCTCACCGGGACAGGGTAACAATGAGCAGTTCTTC. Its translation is CASSPGQGNNEQFF.

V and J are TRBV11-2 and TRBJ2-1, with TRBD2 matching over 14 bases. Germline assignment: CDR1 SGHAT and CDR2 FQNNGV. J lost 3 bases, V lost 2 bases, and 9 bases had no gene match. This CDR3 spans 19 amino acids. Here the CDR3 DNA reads TGTGCCAGCAGCTTAAGGTCCGGGACTAGCGGGAGTGGCTACAATGAGCAGTTCTTC. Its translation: CASSLRSGTSGSGYNEQFF.

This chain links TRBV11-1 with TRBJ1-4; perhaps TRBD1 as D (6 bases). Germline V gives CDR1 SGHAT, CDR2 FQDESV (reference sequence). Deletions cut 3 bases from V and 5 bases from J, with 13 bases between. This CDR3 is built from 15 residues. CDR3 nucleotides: TGTGCCAGCAGCTTTTATGGACAGATGAATGAAAAACTGTTTTTT. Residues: CASSFYGQMNEKLFF.

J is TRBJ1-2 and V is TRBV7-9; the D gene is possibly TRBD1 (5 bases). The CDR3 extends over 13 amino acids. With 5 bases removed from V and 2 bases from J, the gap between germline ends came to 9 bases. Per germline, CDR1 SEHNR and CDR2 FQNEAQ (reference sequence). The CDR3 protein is CASSPRENYGYTF. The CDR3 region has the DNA TGTGCCAGCAGCCCCAGGGAAAACTATGGCTACACCTTC. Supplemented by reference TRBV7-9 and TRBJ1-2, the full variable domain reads DTGVSQNPRHKITKRGQNVTFRCDPISEHNRLYWYRQTLGQGPEFLTYFQNEAQLEKSRLLSDRFSAERPKGSFSTLEIQRTEQGDSAMYLCASSPRENYGYTFGSGTRLTVV.

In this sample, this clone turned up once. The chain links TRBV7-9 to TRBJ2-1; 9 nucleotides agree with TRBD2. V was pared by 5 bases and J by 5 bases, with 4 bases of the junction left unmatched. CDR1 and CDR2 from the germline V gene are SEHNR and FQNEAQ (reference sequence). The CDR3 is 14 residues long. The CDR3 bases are TGTGCCAGCAGCCGACTAGCGGTAAACAATGAGCAGTTCTTC. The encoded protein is CASSRLAVNNEQFF.

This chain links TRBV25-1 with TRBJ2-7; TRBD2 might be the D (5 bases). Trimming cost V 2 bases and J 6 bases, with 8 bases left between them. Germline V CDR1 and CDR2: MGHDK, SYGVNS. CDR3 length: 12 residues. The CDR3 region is CASSERGIEQYF. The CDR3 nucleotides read TGTGCCAGCAGTGAACGAGGGATCGAGCAGTACTTC.

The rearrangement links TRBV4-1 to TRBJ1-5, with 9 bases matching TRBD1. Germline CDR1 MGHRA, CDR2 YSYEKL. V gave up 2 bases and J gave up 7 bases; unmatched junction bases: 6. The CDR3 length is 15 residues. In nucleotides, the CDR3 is TGCGCCAGCAGCCAAATAACAGGGGGCATACAGCCCCAGCATTTT. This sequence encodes CASSQITGGIQPQHF.

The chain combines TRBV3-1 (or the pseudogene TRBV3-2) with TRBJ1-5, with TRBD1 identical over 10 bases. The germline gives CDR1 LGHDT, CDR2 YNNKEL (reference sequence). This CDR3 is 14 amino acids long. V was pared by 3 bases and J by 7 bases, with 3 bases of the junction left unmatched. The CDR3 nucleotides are TGTGCCAGCAGCCACGGGACAGGGGTACAGCCCCAGCATTTT. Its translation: CASSHGTGVQPQHF.